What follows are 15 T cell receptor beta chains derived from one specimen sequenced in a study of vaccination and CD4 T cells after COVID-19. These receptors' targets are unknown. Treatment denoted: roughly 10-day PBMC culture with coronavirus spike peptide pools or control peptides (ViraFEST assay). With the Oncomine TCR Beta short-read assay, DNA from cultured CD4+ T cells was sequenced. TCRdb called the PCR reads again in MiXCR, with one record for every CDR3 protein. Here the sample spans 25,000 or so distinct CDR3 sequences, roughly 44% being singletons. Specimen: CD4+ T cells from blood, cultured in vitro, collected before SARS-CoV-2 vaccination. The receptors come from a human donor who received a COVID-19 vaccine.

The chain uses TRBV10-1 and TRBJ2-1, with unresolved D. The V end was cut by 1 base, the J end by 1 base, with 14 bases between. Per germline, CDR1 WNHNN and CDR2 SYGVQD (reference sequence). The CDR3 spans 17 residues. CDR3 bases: TGCGCCAGCAGTGAGTGGCAGATTTTGGGATCCTACAATGAGCAGTTCTTC. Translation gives CASSEWQILGSYNEQFF.

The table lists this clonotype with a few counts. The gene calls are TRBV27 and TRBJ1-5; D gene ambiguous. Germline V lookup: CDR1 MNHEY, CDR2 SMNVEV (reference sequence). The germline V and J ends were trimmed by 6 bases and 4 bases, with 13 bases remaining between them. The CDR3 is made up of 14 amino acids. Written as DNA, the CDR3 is TGTGCCAGCAGAATGAGGGTAGGGAATCAGCCCCAGCATTTT. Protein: CASRMRVGNQPQHF.

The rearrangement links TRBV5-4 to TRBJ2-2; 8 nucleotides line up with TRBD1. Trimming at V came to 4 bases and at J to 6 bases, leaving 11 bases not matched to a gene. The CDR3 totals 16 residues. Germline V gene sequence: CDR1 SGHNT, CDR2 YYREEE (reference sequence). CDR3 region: CASSQPQGAGPGELFF. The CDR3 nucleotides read TGTGCCAGCAGCCAGCCTCAGGGGGCGGGACCCGGGGAGCTGTTTTTT.

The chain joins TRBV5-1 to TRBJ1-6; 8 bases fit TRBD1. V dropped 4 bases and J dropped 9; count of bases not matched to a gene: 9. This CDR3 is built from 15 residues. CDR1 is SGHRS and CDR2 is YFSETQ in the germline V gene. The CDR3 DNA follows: TGCGCCAGCAGCCCAGTACAGGGGGGGGGTTCACCCCTCCACTTT. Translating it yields CASSPVQGGGSPLHF.

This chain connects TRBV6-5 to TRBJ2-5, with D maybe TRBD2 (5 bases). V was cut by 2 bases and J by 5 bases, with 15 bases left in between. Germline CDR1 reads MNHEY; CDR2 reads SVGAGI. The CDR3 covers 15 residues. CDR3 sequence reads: CASSYGPSPGETQYF. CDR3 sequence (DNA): TGTGCCAGCAGTTACGGGCCTAGCCCGGGGGAGACCCAGTACTTC.

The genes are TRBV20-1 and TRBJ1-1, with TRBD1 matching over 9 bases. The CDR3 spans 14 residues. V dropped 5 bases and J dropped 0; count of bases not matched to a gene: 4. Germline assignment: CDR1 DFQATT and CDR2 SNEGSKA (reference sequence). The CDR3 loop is CSAEGQGMNTEAFF. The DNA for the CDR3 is TGCAGTGCTGAGGGACAGGGCATGAACACTGAAGCTTTCTTT.

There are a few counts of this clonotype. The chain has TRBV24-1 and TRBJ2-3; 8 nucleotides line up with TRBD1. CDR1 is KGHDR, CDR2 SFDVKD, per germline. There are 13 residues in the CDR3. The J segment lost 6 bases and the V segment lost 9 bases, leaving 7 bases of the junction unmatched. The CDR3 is CATAGGSGDTQYF. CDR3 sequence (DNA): TGTGCCACCGCAGGGGGCTCAGGGGATACGCAGTATTTT.

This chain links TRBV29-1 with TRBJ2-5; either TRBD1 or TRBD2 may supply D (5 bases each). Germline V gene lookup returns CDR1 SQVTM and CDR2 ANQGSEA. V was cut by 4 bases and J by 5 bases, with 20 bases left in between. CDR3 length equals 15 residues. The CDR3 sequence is CSVVGVGRAAETQYF. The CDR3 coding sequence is TGCAGCGTTGTGGGGGTCGGCAGGGCGGCGGAGACCCAGTACTTC.

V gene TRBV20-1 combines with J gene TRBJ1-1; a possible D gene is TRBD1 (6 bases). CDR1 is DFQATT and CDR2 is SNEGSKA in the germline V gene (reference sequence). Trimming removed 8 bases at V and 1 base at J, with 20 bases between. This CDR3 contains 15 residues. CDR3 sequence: CSTLGGGHSNTEAFF. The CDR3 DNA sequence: TGCAGTACCCTTGGGGGGGGACACTCGAACACTGAAGCTTTCTTT.

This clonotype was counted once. CDR3 in DNA: TGCAGTGCCCCCGGGGAGGCTAATGAAAAACTGTTTTTT. It codes for CSAPGEANEKLFF. This sequence joins TRBV20-1 and TRBJ1-4, with unresolved D. The CDR3 spans 13 residues. Germline V gene sequence: CDR1 DFQATT, CDR2 SNEGSKA (reference sequence). The V end was cut by 6 bases, the J end by 3 bases, with 11 bases between.

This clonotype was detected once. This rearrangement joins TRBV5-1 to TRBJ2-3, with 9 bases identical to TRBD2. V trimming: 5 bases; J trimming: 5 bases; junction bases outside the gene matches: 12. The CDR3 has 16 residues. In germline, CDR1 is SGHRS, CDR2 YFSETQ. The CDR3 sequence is CASSPSAGGPGDTQYF. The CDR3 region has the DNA TGCGCCAGCAGTCCCTCCGCGGGGGGGCCGGGAGATACGCAGTATTTT.

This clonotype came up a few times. The CDR3 here is CASRPTSRAYEQYF. DNA for the CDR3: TGTGCCAGCAGACCGACTAGTAGGGCCTACGAGCAGTACTTC. This sequence joins TRBV27 and TRBJ2-7, with D possibly TRBD2 on 6 matching bases. The CDR3 consists of 14 residues. Looked up from germline, CDR1 is MNHEY and CDR2 is SMNVEV (reference sequence). Trimming took off 6 bases at V and 2 bases at J, with 14 bases between the two ends.

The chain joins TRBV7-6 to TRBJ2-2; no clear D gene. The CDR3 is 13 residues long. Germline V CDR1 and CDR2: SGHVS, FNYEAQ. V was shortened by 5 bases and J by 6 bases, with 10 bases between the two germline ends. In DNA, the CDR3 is TGTGCCAGCAGCCTTCAAGTCGCCGGGGAGCTGTTTTTT. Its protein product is CASSLQVAGELFF.

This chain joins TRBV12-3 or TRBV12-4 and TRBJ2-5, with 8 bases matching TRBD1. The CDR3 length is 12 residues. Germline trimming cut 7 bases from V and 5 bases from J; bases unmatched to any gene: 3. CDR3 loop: CASKPGGETQYF. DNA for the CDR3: TGTGCCAGCAAACCAGGGGGCGAGACCCAGTACTTC.

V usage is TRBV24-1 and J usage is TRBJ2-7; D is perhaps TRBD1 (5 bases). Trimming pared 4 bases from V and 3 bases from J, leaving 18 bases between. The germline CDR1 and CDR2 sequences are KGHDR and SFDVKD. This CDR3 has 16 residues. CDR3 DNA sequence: TGTGCCACCAGTGACCCGCCCCAGGGTCATATCTACGAGCAGTACTTC. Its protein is CATSDPPQGHIYEQYF.